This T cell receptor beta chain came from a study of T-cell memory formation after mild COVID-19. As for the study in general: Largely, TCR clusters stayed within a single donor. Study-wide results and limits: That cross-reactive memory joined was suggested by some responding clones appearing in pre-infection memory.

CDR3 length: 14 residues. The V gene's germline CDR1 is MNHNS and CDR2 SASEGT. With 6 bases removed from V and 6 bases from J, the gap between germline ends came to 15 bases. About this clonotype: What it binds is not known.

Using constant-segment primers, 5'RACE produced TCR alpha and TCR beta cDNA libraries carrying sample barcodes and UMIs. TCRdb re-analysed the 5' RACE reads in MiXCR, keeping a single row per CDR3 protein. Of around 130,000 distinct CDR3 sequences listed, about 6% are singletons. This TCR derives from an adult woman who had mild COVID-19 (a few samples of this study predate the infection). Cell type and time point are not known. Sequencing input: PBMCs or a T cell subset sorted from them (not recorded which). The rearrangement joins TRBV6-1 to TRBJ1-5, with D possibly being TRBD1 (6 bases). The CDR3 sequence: CASRVRGLGQPQHF. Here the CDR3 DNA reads TGTGCCAGCAGGGTACGGGGGCTAGGTCAGCCCCAGCATTTT.